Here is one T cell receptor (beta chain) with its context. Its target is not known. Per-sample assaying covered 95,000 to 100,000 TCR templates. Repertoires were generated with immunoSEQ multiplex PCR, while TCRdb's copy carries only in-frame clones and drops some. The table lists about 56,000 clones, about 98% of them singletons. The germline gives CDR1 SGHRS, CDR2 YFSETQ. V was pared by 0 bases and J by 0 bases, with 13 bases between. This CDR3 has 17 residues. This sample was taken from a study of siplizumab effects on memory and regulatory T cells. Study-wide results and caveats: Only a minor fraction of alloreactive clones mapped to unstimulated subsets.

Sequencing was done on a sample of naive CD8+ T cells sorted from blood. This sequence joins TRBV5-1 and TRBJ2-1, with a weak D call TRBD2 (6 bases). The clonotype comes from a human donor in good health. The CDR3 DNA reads TGCGCCAGCAGCTTGGTCGGCGGGATAAGCTCCTACAATGAGCAGTTCTTC. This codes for CASSLVGGISSYNEQFF. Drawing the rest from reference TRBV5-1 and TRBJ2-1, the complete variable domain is KAGVTQTPRYLIKTRGQQVTLSCSPISGHRSVSWYQQTPGQGLQFLFEYFSETQRNKGNFPGRFSGRQFSNSRSEMNVSTLELGDSALYLCASSLVGGISSYNEQFFGPGTRLTVL.